This T cell receptor beta chain stems from a study of CD8+ T cells in alopecia areata. CDR1 and CDR2 from the germline V gene are LGHNT and FRNRAP. V was shortened by 5 bases and J by 0 bases, with 10 bases between the two germline ends. This CDR3 has 14 amino acids. Reverse transcription of extracted RNA yielded cDNA, which provided the sequencing template. TCRdb's table, derived via immunoSEQ multiplex PCR, lists solely in-frame clones and lacks some. The sample yields over 150,000 clones, about 61% seen once. In this sample, this clone turned up a few times. Sequenced material: CD8+ T cells sorted from blood. The chain links TRBV12-5 to TRBJ1-1; possibly TRBD1 for D (5 bases). The sequence was obtained from a human donor in good health. CDR3 DNA: TGTGCTAGTGGTCCCACGACAGTGAACACTGAAGCTTTCTTT. Its protein product is CASGPTTVNTEAFF.